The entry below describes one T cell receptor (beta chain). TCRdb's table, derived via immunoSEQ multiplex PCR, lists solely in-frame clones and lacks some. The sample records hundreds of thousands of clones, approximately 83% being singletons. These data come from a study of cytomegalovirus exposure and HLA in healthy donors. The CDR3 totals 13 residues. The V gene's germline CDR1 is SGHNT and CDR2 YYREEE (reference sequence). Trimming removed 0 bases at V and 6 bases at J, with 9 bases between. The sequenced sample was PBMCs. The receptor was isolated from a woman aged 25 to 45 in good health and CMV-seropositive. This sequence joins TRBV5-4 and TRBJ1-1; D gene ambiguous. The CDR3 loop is CASSLAGSPEAFF. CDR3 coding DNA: TGTGCCAGCAGCTTGGCGGGGTCTCCTGAAGCTTTCTTT. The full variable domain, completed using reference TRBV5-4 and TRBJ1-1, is ETGVTQSPTHLIKTRGQQVTLRCSSQSGHNTVSWYQQALGQGPQFIFQYYREEENGRGNFPPRFSGLQFPNYSSELNVNALELDDSALYLCASSLAGSPEAFFGQGTRLTVV.